Listed below are T cell receptor beta chains from one sample, sequenced in a study of blood T cells in healthy people across ages. TCRdb called the 5' RACE reads again in MiXCR, with one record for every CDR3 protein. The repertoire holds 890,000 or so distinct CDR3 sequences, around 68% seen once, with roughly 26% in the top ten. The sample was blood. All receptors derive from a man aged 30 to 45 in good health. Each CDR3 is given without its conserved first and last residue. Fields, in order: V gene, clone size, CDR3 protein. Clone size is stated in some rows and not others, as once, few, many or a class when expanded.

TRBV6-1	once	ASTGGGEQY
TRBV6-5	-	ASALGANVLT
TRBV15	-	ATSRDLGGWGYNEQY
TRBV6-1	-	ASSESPGKITSPLH
TRBV6-6	-	ASSYSQDSYGYT
TRBV12-3/TRBV12-4	-	ASSFGLAGGFTDTQY
TRBV20-1	-	SGTSSEETQY
TRBV6-2/TRBV6-3	-	ATMDGTYEQY
TRBV6-5	-	ASSYSSWGANTEAF
TRBV7-9	-	ASSLGSGTGVNQPQH
TRBV6-5	-	ASSTGTQEASYGYT
TRBV7-2	-	ASSLGVSQADTQY
TRBV6-2/TRBV6-3	-	ASSVQGEAF
TRBV5-6	-	ASRKTGTSHENEQF
TRBV6-1	-	ASSEDSADTGELF
TRBV11-2	-	ASSLVVRGETQY
TRBV3-1	-	ASSQVGTGVEEKLF
TRBV9	-	ASSITGTGSNEQF
TRBV7-9	few	ASSLRSRIRARETQY
TRBV7-2	-	ASSLDFGASTDTQY
TRBV4-3	-	ASSLTDTTEQY
TRBV11-2	-	ASSLDRSTMGTQY
TRBV6-6	-	ASSLGGGAEETQY
TRBV29-1	few	SVENRWSSGANVLT
TRBV20-1	few	SASPRGENYGYT
TRBV7-3	-	ASGSGSYNEQF
TRBV15	few	ATSRAGLTQETQY
TRBV7-2	-	ASSSPQSNQPQH
TRBV6-1	-	ASSEVLQGFDQPQH
TRBV7-9	-	ASSLGGGLYQPQH
TRBV9	few	ASSVASQRGYNEQF